These 4 T cell receptor beta chains were all obtained from the same sample, sequenced in a study of CD8 T cells in ankylosing spondylitis. TCRdb recomputed calls from the 5' RACE reads with MiXCR, one row per CDR3 protein. This sample carries around 140,000 distinct CDR3 sequences, 10% to 12% of them seen once, and the ten largest clones take around 4.1%. Sequenced sample: blood, either unsorted or a sorted T cell fraction (not recorded which). Receptor source: a female donor with ankylosing spondylitis or in good health (not recorded which).

This clonotype was counted at least ten times. This rearrangement joins TRBV20-1 to TRBJ2-1; D is unresolved. Germline lookup yields CDR1 DFQATT and CDR2 SNEGSKA (reference sequence). V was trimmed by 0 bases and J by 7 bases, leaving 4 bases between them. This CDR3 is 11 amino acids long. CDR3 in DNA: TGCAGTGCTAGAGATCGAAATGAGCAGTTCTTC. Amino acid sequence: CSARDRNEQFF.

As for this clonotype: Given a much more abundant clone one base away, this may be a read error. The V and J genes are TRBV7-2 and TRBJ2-3; the D gene is possibly TRBD2 (5 bases). This CDR3 comprises 16 residues. The germline V gene encodes CDR1 SGHTA and CDR2 FQGNSA. V lost 5 bases and J 4 bases, leaving 19 bases between the germline ends. The CDR3 sequence is CASSPEKASLSDTQYF. The CDR3 DNA reads TGTGCCAGCAGCCCAGAAAAGGCTAGCCTTTCAGATACGCAGTATTTT.

Concerning this clonotype itself: A much larger clone sits a single nucleotide away, making a read error possible. The J gene is TRBJ2-1, the V gene TRBV20-1; no firm D call. The CDR3 extends over 14 amino acids. Trimming removed 6 bases at V and 9 bases at J, with 21 bases between. Per germline, CDR1 DFQATT and CDR2 SNEGSKA (reference sequence). DNA for the CDR3: TGCAGTGCGAAGTCGGTGGGCTCGGTGACTGAGCAGTTCTTC. This codes for CSAKSVGSVTEQFF.

This clonotype has at least ten counts. The chain combines TRBV12-3 or TRBV12-4 with TRBJ1-1; 7 bases match TRBD1. V trimming: 5 bases; J trimming: 7 bases; junction bases outside the gene matches: 7. This CDR3 comprises 13 residues. CDR3 bases: TGTGCCAGCAGTCTCATCAGGGGGATTGAAGCTTTCTTT. Encoded protein: CASSLIRGIEAFF.